This TCR beta chain was found in a study of T cells in Graves' hyperthyroidism and ophthalmopathy. The trim removed 8 bases at V and 2 bases at J, leaving 9 bases unmatched. Germline V gene lookup returns CDR1 MDHEN and CDR2 SYDVKM. The CDR3 totals 17 residues. In this sample, this clonotype turned up many times. What it binds is unknown. Overall study findings and caveats: Expanded thyroid clonotypes (above 0.001) were mostly also found in blood.

There were TCR beta CDR3 regions amplified from RNA transcripts. The HTBI primer set served for first-round RT-PCR of the TCR CDR3. Each CDR3 protein gets one entry after TCRdb re-called the multiplex PCR reads with MiXCR. Here the sample spans 700,000 or so distinct CDR3 sequences, more than 12% being singletons. The chain has TRBV28 and TRBJ2-1, with 13 bases fitting TRBD2. The specimen sequenced was blood. This receptor was obtained from a woman between 45 and 65 years old with Graves' ophthalmopathy. CDR3 protein: CASGNAGTSGTYNEQFF. The DNA of the CDR3 is TGTGCCAGCGGAAACGCCGGGACTAGCGGGACCTACAATGAGCAGTTCTTC.